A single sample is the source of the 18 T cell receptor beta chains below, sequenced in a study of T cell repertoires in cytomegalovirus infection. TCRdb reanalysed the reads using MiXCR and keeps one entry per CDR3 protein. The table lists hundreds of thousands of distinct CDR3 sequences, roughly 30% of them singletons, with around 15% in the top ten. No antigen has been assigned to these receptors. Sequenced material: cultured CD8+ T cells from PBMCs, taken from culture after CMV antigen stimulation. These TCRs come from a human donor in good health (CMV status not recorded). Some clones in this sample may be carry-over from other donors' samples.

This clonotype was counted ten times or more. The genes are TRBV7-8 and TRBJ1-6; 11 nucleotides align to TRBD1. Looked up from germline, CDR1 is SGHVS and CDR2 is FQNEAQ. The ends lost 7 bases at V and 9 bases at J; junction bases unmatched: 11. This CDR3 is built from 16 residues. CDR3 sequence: CASTSGQGVLFSPLHF. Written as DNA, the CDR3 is TGTGCCAGCACCTCGGGACAGGGGGTTCTATTTTCACCCCTCCACTTT.

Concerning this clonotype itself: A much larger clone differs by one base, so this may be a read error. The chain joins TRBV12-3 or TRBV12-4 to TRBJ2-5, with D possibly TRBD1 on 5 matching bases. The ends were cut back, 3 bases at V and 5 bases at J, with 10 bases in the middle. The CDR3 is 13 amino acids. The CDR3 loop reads CASSFAGKETQYF. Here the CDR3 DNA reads TGTGCCAGCAGTTTCGCAGGGAAGGAGACCCAGTACTTC.

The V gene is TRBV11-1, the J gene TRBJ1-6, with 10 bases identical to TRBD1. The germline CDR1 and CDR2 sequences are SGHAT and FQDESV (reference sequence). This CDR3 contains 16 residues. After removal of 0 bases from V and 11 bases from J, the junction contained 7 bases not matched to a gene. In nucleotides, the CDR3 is TGTGCCAGCAGCTTAGCCGGGACAGGGGCCTTGACACCCCTCCACTTT. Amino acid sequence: CASSLAGTGALTPLHF.

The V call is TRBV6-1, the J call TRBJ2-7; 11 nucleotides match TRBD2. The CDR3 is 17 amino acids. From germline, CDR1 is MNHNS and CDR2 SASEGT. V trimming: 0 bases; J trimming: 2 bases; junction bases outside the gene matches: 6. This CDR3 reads CASSEALTLAGAYEQYV. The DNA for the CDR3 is TGTGCCAGCAGTGAAGCGCTAACACTAGCGGGGGCCTACGAGCAGTACGTC.

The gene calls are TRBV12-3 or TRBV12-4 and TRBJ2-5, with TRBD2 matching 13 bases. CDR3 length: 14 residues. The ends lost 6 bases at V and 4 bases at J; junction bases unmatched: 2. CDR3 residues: CASSGLAGVETQYF. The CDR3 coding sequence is TGTGCCAGCAGCGGACTAGCGGGGGTAGAGACCCAGTACTTC.

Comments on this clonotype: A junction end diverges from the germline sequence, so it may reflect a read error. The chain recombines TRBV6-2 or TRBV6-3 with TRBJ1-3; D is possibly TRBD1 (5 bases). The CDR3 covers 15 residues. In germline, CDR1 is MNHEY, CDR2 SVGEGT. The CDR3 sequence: CASSLEGTSGNTIYF. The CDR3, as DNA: TGTGCCAGCAGTCTCGAAGGGACCTCTGGGAACACCATATATTTT.

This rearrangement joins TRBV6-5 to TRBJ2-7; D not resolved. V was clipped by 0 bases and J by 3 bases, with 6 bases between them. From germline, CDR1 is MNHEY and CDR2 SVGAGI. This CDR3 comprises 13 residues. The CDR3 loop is CASSYSAVYEQYF. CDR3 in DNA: TGTGCCAGCAGTTACTCGGCTGTCTACGAGCAGTACTTC.

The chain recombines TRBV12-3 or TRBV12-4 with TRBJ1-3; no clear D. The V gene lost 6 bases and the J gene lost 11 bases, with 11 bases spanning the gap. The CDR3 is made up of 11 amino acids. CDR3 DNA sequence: TGTGCCAGCAGACCAAGGTCGGCCATATATTTT. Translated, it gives CASRPRSAIYF.

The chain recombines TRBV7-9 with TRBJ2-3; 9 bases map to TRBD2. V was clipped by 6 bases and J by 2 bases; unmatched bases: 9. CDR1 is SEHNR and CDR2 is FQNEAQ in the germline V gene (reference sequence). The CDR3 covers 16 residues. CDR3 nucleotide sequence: TGTGCCAGCAGGTCACCCGTAGCGGGGGTCACAGATACGCAGTATTTT. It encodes CASRSPVAGVTDTQYF.

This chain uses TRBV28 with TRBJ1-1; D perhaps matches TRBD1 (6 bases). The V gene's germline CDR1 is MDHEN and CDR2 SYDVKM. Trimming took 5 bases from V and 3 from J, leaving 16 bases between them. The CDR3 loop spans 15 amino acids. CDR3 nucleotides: TGTGCCAGCAGTCCTCTCGAGGACAGAGACACTGAAGCTTTCTTT. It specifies CASSPLEDRDTEAFF.

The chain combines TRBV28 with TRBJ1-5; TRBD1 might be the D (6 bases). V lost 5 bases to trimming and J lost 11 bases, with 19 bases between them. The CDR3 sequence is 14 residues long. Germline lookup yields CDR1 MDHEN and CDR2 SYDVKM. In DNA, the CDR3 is TGTGCCAGCAGTACAGGGTCCCCTTTCGAGGCCCAGCATTTT. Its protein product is CASSTGSPFEAQHF.

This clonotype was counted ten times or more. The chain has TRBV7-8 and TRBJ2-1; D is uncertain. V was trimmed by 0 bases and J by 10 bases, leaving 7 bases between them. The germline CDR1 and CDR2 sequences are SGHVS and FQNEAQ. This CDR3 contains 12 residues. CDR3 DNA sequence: TGTGCCAGCAGCTTAGCTTCCCTCGAGCAGTTCTTC. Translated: CASSLASLEQFF.

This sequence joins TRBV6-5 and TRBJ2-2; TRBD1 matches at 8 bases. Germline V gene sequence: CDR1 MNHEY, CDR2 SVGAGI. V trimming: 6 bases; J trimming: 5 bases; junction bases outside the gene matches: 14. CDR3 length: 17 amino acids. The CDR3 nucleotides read TGTGCCAGCAGACTCGAGGCAGGGGGCATATCAACCGGGGAGCTGTTTTTT. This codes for CASRLEAGGISTGELFF.

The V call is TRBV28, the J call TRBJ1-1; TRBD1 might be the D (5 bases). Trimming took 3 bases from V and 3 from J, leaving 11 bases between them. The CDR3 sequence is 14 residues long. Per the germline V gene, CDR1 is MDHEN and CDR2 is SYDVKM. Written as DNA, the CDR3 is TGTGCCAGCAGTTTTGGGGGTAGGGACACTGAAGCTTTCTTT. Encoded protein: CASSFGGRDTEAFF.

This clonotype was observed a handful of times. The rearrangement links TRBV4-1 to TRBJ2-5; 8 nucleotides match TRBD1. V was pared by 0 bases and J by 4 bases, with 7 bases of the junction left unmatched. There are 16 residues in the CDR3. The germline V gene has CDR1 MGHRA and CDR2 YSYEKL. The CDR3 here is CASSQEEAGGGETQYF. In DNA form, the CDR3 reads TGCGCCAGCAGCCAAGAAGAAGCAGGGGGCGGAGAGACCCAGTACTTC.

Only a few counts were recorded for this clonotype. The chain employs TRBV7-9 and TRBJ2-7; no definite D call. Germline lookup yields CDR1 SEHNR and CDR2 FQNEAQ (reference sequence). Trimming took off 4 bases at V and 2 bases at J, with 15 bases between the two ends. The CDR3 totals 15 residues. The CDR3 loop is CASSSNLRQAYEQYF. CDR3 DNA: TGTGCCAGCAGCTCAAACTTGAGGCAGGCCTACGAGCAGTACTTC. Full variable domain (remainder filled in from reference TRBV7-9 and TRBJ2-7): DTGVSQNPRHKITKRGQNVTFRCDPISEHNRLYWYRQTLGQGPEFLTYFQNEAQLEKSRLLSDRFSAERPKGSFSTLEIQRTEQGDSAMYLCASSSNLRQAYEQYFGPGTRLTVT.

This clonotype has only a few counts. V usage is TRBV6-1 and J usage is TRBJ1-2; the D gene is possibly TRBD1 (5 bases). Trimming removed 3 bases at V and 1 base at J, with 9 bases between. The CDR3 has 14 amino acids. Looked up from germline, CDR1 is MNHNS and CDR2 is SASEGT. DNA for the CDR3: TGTGCCAGCAGTGAGGTCCAGGGTAACTATGGCTACACCTTC. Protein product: CASSEVQGNYGYTF.

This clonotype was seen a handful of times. The CDR3 protein is CASSLDAGTGFEAFF. CDR3 DNA: TGTGCCAGCAGTTTAGATGCGGGTACAGGGTTTGAAGCTTTCTTT. The chain has TRBV27 and TRBJ1-1; the D gene is possibly TRBD1 (6 bases). V lost 2 bases and J 7 bases, leaving 17 bases between the germline ends. CDR1 and CDR2 from the germline V gene are MNHEY and SMNVEV (reference sequence). The CDR3 contains 15 residues.